This TCR beta chain was captured by sequencing in a study of blood T cells in healthy people across ages. This clonotype occurred a few times. CDR3 length equals 14 residues. Trimming at V came to 6 bases and at J to 5 bases, leaving 4 bases not matched to a gene. In germline, CDR1 is ENHRY, CDR2 SYGVKD. Next came a second PCR, run for about 7 to 12 cycles, which used a sample-barcoded 5' primer along with a J-beta primer mix. MiXCR was run by TCRdb on the 5' RACE reads, yielding one entry per CDR3 protein. This sample yields roughly 1.6 million distinct CDR3 sequences, of which around 35% are seen a single time; roughly 10% belongs to the top ten.

The material sequenced was blood. The rearrangement uses TRBV10-3 and TRBJ2-2; 9 nucleotides align to TRBD1. The receptor was isolated from a woman in her 30s in good health. This CDR3 reads CAIRRDRETGELFF. CDR3 coding DNA: TGTGCCATCAGGCGGGACAGGGAAACCGGGGAGCTGTTTTTT.